Reported below is one T cell receptor beta chain. As yet, its antigen is unknown. The sample originates from a study of cytomegalovirus exposure and HLA in healthy donors. The study, taken as a whole, reports: Despite most TCR sequences being rare, some public TCRs occurred in many donors.

The CDR3 is 13 amino acids. Germline V lookup: CDR1 SGHNT, CDR2 YYREEE (reference sequence). Trimming shortened V by 5 bases and J by 0 bases, and 9 bases separated the two germline ends. Repertoires were generated with immunoSEQ multiplex PCR, while TCRdb's copy carries only in-frame clones and drops some. There are roughly 300,000 clones in the sample; roughly 90% occur only once, and roughly 1.2% lies in the top ten. The receptor was derived from a woman in her 30s in good health and CMV-seropositive. The specimen sequenced was PBMCs. V is TRBV5-4 and J is TRBJ2-7, with D unclear. The CDR3 region is CASRARSSYEQYF. The CDR3 nucleotides read TGTGCCAGCAGGGCAAGGAGCTCCTACGAGCAGTACTTC.